This T cell receptor (beta chain) was recorded in a study of cytomegalovirus exposure and HLA in healthy donors (TCRdb year 2017). For context, the study as a whole: According to an earlier analysis of several hundred of the donors, roughly 180 million T cells yielded 117 million unique TCR beta sequences and around 280 Gb of sequence data. About 300 gigabases of sequencing data and around 87 million unique TCR sequences were included in an early release covering around 650 HLA-typed donors. Among the approximately 400 genotyped donors, approximately 81% belonged to the genetic ancestry cluster associated with self-reported Caucasian donors. The study was designed to test whether signatures of past pathogen exposure could be identified by cataloging public T cell receptors. The study profiled the T cell repertoires of some 610 subjects by immunosequencing and related them to cytomegalovirus serostatus. Along with the roughly 700-subject first cohort, a separate validation cohort of 120 different subjects was used. To predict cytomegalovirus infection status, the study brought together high-throughput TCR immunosequencing, statistical association of individual TCRs with disease status, and machine learning. A later analysis re-analyzed previously published TCR beta repertoires from roughly 690 donors and added high-resolution HLA genotyping to study TCR occurrence patterns. Rather than using new phenotypic data, the later analysis identified candidate immune exposures from TCR beta sequences and from how often those sequences occurred across donors. An earlier analysis of some 600 of the donors applied high-throughput TCR beta sequencing to assess whether each TCR beta V gene segment acted as functional or pseudogenic. Donor age, sex, ethnicity and CMV serostatus were compiled alongside the repertoire data. A later genetic analysis took genome-wide SNP genotypes for about 60% of the roughly 670 donors and used that subset as a discovery cohort. Every discovery cohort repertoire had been produced on one sequencing platform. HLA typing covered class I and class II loci at four-digit resolution. Typing coverage varied by locus: roughly 629-640 donors for A, B, C, DRB1 and DQB1; roughly 500 for DQA1; about 600 for DPA1; approximately 450 for DPB1. About 5 DR-DQ haplotypes were handled as single units for association and clustering, since linkage in the cohort was strong. Across about 380 genotyped donors of the cohort, an average of about 200,000 unique TCR beta nucleotide sequences per donor were sequenced, and roughly 20% of those sequences were non-productive.

Worth noting for this clone: Its antigen has not been determined. No base qualities exist here, and no much larger clone lies one base off it.

Library creation used the immunoSEQ multiplex PCR assay. The multiplex PCR relied on a mix of 60 forward primers for TCR Vbeta segments and 13 reverse primers for TCR Jbeta segments. The CDR3 region of rearranged TCR beta genes was amplified from genomic DNA by a multiplex PCR assay. The Illumina HiSeq System was used to sequence the amplified TCR beta libraries as 87-base-pair reads. In the paper's pipeline: A later analysis tallied around 80 million unique TCR beta chains across the 666 repertoires, and approximately 9.9 million of those chains were shared by two or more donors. A nearest-neighbor algorithm error-corrected the raw reads and collapsed the reads into unique sequences, merging closely related sequences to remove PCR and sequencing errors. To assign V, D and J gene segments, CDR3 sequences were aligned to IMGT reference sequences. For a sequence to be retained, at least a six-nucleotide match to both a V gene segment and a J gene segment was required. Rearrangements were called productive when the CDR3 lacked stop codons and stayed in frame with V and J; all others were non-productive. CDR3 was defined by IMGT convention, running from the second conserved V-encoded cysteine to the conserved J-encoded phenylalanine. The earlier analysis of a few hundred of the donors excluded any sequence lacking an unambiguous match to a single V gene segment. An earlier analysis of 587 of the donors classified V segments as functional when productive rearrangements were above 56.7% and as segregating when the standard deviation between donors was above 5%. A statistical classification framework was built for diagnosing cytomegalovirus status from the catalog of TCR beta chain sequences. In a later analysis, TCR nucleotide sequences were compared against IMGT/GENE-DB human TR gene sequences so that V and J genes could be assigned. The TCRdist pipeline was used in a later analysis to assign CDR3 sequences and most-parsimonious VDJ recombination scenarios. A later analysis defined each TCR beta chain by its CDR3 amino acid sequence plus V-gene family, and excluded reads lacking a unique V-gene family. To address suspected cross-contamination and a sequencing artifact, a later analysis removed 592 highly shared, low-generation-probability nucleotide sequences. A later analysis calculated a clonal expansion index for each public chain from normalized within-repertoire ranks of inferred template counts. Generation probabilities in a later analysis came from a VDJ recombination model fitted to out-of-frame rearrangements, and those results were checked against IGoR. In a later analysis, TCR-TCR, TCR-HLA and TCR-CMV co-occurrence was scored with hypergeometric tests, and a repertoire-size bias correction was applied to TCR pairs. To estimate false discovery rates, a later analysis permuted the HLA or CMV assignments 20 times. In a later analysis, co-occurring TCRs were grouped using DBSCAN, with TCRdist sequence similarity added in when clustering inside HLA-allele-positive subsets. Repertoires with fewer than 30,000 or more than 120,000 public chains were left out of co-occurrence clustering, as were about 5 repertoires with anomalous nucleotide sharing. TCRdb took this table from immuneACCESS and kept in-frame rearrangements with V and J called. Such tables lack part of the clones; where checked against another copy, unresolved V genes explain under half of the gap, and the rest is unexplained. The DNA was the basis for D and trimming; V, J and clone size are from that table. This sample has tens of thousands of clones in its table, and 65% to 80% of those were observed once. In total, the top ten clones hold 2% to 3% of the sample.

The full study reports these points: Across donors, most TCR sequences were observed very rarely, whereas some public TCRs were present in many individuals. A few of the identified cytomegalovirus-associated TCR beta chains were confirmed in vitro to be specific for cytomegalovirus antigens. The 87-base-pair reads could not distinguish some IMGT-functional V segments, including TRBV6-2 and TRBV6-3, so those segments were excluded. The study gave a list of about 150 TCR beta chains associated with cytomegalovirus. In a later analysis, HLA-associated TCR beta chains were found to be more clonally expanded and to have lower generation probabilities than equally common non-associated chains. Because some donors lacked HLA typing at each locus, the association tests relied only on the typed subset. A later genetic analysis reported fewer N-insertions in productive TCRs among donors in an Asian-associated ancestry cluster than the approximately 670-donor mean. Because counts were too low, about 15 rarely observed V segments, including chromosome 9 orphons, were left out of the earlier analysis of approximately 500 of the donors. Sequencing depth was assumed to be roughly uniform across donors in the presence/absence analyses, though that assumption may not hold. Immune exposure information for the cohort was limited to CMV serostatus. This cohort had only TCR beta chains sequenced, and the lack of alpha or paired-chain data limited which features could be detected. In a later analysis, the rate of TCR association differed among HLA loci, with DRB1 alleles having the most associated TCRs and HLA-C alleles having the fewest. Linkage disequilibrium might explain the correlated functional status among segregating V segments, but an unknown experimental factor could not be excluded. A further reported finding was that TCR beta sequences accurately predicted the HLA-A and HLA-B alleles for most subjects in the first cohort. Broadly in line with IMGT annotations, most TCR beta V segments showed up in productive rearrangements about 87% or about 30% of the time in an earlier analysis of about 500 of the donors. In a later analysis, most CMV-associated TCR beta chains were found to appear HLA-restricted, with HLA associations seemingly driven largely by CMV exposure. A cluster of highly shared sequence variants was judged likely to represent a technical artifact of the sequencing pipeline. In both the original and validation cohorts, the classifier was reported to diagnose cytomegalovirus status with high specificity and sensitivity. V-gene and J-gene trimming of TCR beta chains was associated with a missense DCLRE1C variant in a later genetic analysis, and the association was replicated in an independent cohort. Strong co-occurrence of HLA alleles, especially DR and DQ, made assigning TCR associations to individual alleles difficult. Several of the top co-occurrence clusters appeared to be linked to parvovirus B19, influenza, CMV and Epstein-Barr virus, according to a later analysis. It was suggested by the authors that the approach could potentially be generalized to other disease states and immunological phenotypes. In a later analysis, about 16,000 TCR beta sequences were associated with specific HLA alleles at a false discovery rate of 0.05.

The cohort consisted of hundreds of healthy bone marrow donors. At the time of sampling, all cohort members were nominally healthy, though unrecorded immune exposures were likely present. The donor was CMV seronegative and was included in the group of a few hundred seronegative cohort members. Each donor provided a peripheral blood sample, and peripheral blood mononuclear cells were used for TCR beta sequencing. The Qiagen DNeasy Blood Extraction Kit was used to extract genomic DNA from the blood cell samples. The CDR3 contains 15 residues, cysteine and phenylalanine counted. The kept DNA is CDR3 alone, 45 bases in frame from the first base. Trimming at the junction amounts to 4 bases on V and 9 bases on J, and the germline ends lie 22 bases apart. CDR1 LGHNA and CDR2 YSLEER are derived from the germline V gene.

This receptor was taken from a man under 40 in good health and CMV-seronegative. The sequencing sample was made of PBMCs. This receptor chain uses TRBV4-3 and TRBJ2-7, with TRBD2 tentatively as D gene (5 bases match). The CDR3 reads CASSPHGETQRGQYF. Here is the DNA: TGCGCCAGCAGCCCCCACGGGGAGACTCAGCGCGGGCAGTACTTC.